This passage covers 28 T cell receptor beta chains from one sample sequenced in a study of long-term antiretroviral therapy in people with HIV. It was version v3.0 of the immunoSEQ assay that was run at survey level. The assay was immunoSEQ multiplex PCR, and TCRdb's table has in-frame clones only and misses some. The sample holds over 25,000 clones, roughly 90% seen once. The source was unsorted PBMCs, collected 0.5 years after starting antiretroviral therapy. The origin of the receptors is a woman younger than 35 with HIV.

This clone showed up just once. The junction shows a germline mismatch at one end, possibly a read error. The rearrangement joins TRBV6-6 to TRBJ2-1; 7 bases match TRBD2. The CDR3 sequence is 14 residues long. Germline CDR1 is MNHNY and CDR2 is SVGAGI (reference sequence). This chain's CDR3 is CASTLSGPYTEQFF. DNA for the CDR3: TGTGCCAGCACTCTTAGCGGGCCTTACACTGAGCAGTTCTTC.

J is TRBJ2-3 and V is TRBV19, with D unclear. The CDR3 length is 17 residues. Trimming removed 3 bases at V and 2 bases at J, with 18 bases between. The V gene's germline CDR1 is LNHDA and CDR2 SQIVND (reference sequence). CDR3 coding DNA: TGTGCCAGTAGTATTAACCTCTACCGGCCAGCCACAGATACGCAGTATTTT. Amino acid sequence: CASSINLYRPATDTQYF.

This clone was detected only a few times. The chain links TRBV7-2 to TRBJ2-7; no definite D call. CDR1 and CDR2 (germline): SGHTA, FQGNSA. Trimming removed 5 bases from V and 3 bases from J, with 17 bases in between. This CDR3 has 15 amino acids. CDR3 sequence: CASSQQPDGNYEQYF. The DNA of the CDR3 is TGTGCCAGCAGCCAACAACCGGACGGTAACTACGAGCAGTACTTC.

The CDR3 DNA sequence: TGTGCCAGCAGCCGACGGACTAGCGGGGACAATGAGCAGTTCTTC. It specifies CASSRRTSGDNEQFF. The chain combines TRBV27 with TRBJ2-1; 12 bases are shared with TRBD2. The germline gives CDR1 MNHEY, CDR2 SMNVEV (reference sequence). V trimming: 6 bases; J trimming: 5 bases; junction bases outside the gene matches: 5. There are 15 residues in the CDR3.

The chain combines TRBV10-3 with TRBJ1-3; D not resolved. Germline CDR1 ENHRY, CDR2 SYGVKD. The length of the CDR3 is 14 residues. Trimming cost V 7 bases and J 0 bases, with 10 bases left between them. The CDR3 region is CAINPGSSGNTIYF. The CDR3 coding sequence is TGTGCCATCAACCCTGGCTCCTCTGGAAACACCATATATTTT.

This clone has a handful of counts. V gene TRBV4-1 combines with J gene TRBJ2-3; D is unresolved. Per the germline V gene, CDR1 is MGHRA and CDR2 is YSYEKL. CDR3 length: 13 residues. Trimming took 2 bases from V and 6 from J, leaving 9 bases between them. The CDR3 spells CASSQNAEDTQYF. The CDR3 DNA sequence: TGCGCCAGCAGCCAAAACGCAGAGGATACGCAGTATTTT.

CDR3: CASSQEFDSGSYGYTF. CDR3 DNA sequence: TGCGCCAGCAGCCAAGAGTTTGACAGCGGATCGTATGGCTACACCTTC. V gene TRBV4-3 combines with J gene TRBJ1-2; D is possibly TRBD1 (5 bases). The germline CDR1 and CDR2 sequences are LGHNA and YSLEER. Trimming took off 0 bases at V and 5 bases at J, with 16 bases between the two ends. The CDR3 is 16 residues long.

V and J are TRBV5-4 and TRBJ1-1, with 12 bases identical to TRBD1. Germline V lookup: CDR1 SGHNT, CDR2 YYREEE (reference sequence). Losses at the gene ends were 4 bases for V and 1 base for J; bases not matched to a gene: 8. The CDR3 has 17 amino acids. The CDR3 DNA follows: TGTGCCAGCAGCATGGGACAGGGGGCGCGCGGGAACACTGAAGCTTTCTTT. Its translation is CASSMGQGARGNTEAFF.

A few counts support this clone. V usage is TRBV10-2 and J usage is TRBJ2-1; 11 bases align to TRBD2. CDR1 is WSHSY, CDR2 SAAADI, per germline. The CDR3 contains 15 residues. The V gene end was trimmed by 5 bases and the J gene end by 6 bases; junction bases not matched to a gene: 6. The chain's CDR3 is CASSLAGGPSNEQFF. CDR3 DNA: TGCGCCAGCAGTTTAGCGGGAGGGCCAAGCAATGAGCAGTTCTTC.

This chain connects TRBV9 to TRBJ2-3; D gene uncertain. The CDR3 sequence is 13 residues long. The ends were cut back, 0 bases at V and 5 bases at J, with 7 bases in the middle. Germline CDR1 reads SGDLS; CDR2 reads YYNGEE. The CDR3 region has the DNA TGTGCCAGCAGCGTAGAGGCCGGAGATACGCAGTATTTT. Amino acid sequence: CASSVEAGDTQYF.

This rearrangement joins TRBV9 to TRBJ1-4; TRBD1 matches at 7 bases. V gave up 4 bases and J gave up 7 bases; unmatched junction bases: 10. Germline lookup yields CDR1 SGDLS and CDR2 YYNGEE. This CDR3 contains 15 residues. The CDR3 here is CASSPRTGGGEKLFF. The CDR3 coding sequence is TGTGCCAGCAGCCCGAGGACAGGAGGGGGTGAAAAACTGTTTTTT.

The chain combines TRBV5-6 with TRBJ1-2; D remains unclear. CDR3 size: 12 residues. Trimming took 4 bases from V and 4 from J, leaving 8 bases between them. Germline CDR1 reads SGHDT; CDR2 reads YYEEEE. The CDR3 region is CASSLGAYGYTF. Here the CDR3 DNA reads TGTGCCAGCAGCCTCGGAGCCTATGGCTACACCTTC.

The V gene is TRBV7-9, the J gene TRBJ2-7, with D maybe TRBD1 (7 bases). Trimming pared 3 bases from V and 6 bases from J, leaving 12 bases between. The CDR3 sequence is 13 residues long. CDR1 SEHNR and CDR2 FQNEAQ come from the germline V gene (reference sequence). In DNA, the CDR3 is TGTGCCAGCAGCTTCCAGGGGGGATCCGAGCAGTACTTC. Translated, it gives CASSFQGGSEQYF.

The chain couples TRBV19 to TRBJ2-1; 9 bases map to TRBD1. Unmatched junction bases numbered 8, after V lost 4 bases and J lost 4 bases. Germline V gives CDR1 LNHDA, CDR2 SQIVND (reference sequence). The CDR3 totals 16 residues. The CDR3 nucleotides read TGTGCCAGTAGTAACAGGGGGCAATGGGCTTACAATGAGCAGTTCTTC. It yields the protein CASSNRGQWAYNEQFF.

The gene calls are TRBV27 and TRBJ2-3; the D call may be TRBD1 or TRBD2 (6 bases each). Looked up from germline, CDR1 is MNHEY and CDR2 is SMNVEV (reference sequence). V lost 3 bases and J 6 bases, leaving 19 bases between the germline ends. The CDR3 extends over 16 amino acids. CDR3 DNA: TGTGCCAGCAGTTTCGGGCGAGGGGGGCTAGCGGATACGCAGTATTTT. This encodes CASSFGRGGLADTQYF.

V and J are TRBV7-3 and TRBJ2-7; D is unresolved. This CDR3 has 13 residues. Per the germline V gene, CDR1 is SGHTA and CDR2 is FQGTGA. V was clipped by 2 bases and J by 3 bases, with 8 bases between them. The CDR3 loop reads CASSLATGYEQYF. Here the CDR3 DNA reads TGTGCCAGCAGCTTAGCGACTGGCTACGAGCAGTACTTC.

V usage is TRBV6-6 and J usage is TRBJ1-5, with D possibly TRBD1 on 6 matching bases. The CDR3 runs 15 residues. CDR1 MNHNY and CDR2 SVGAGI come from the germline V gene (reference sequence). The V and J ends lost 6 bases and 1 base respectively, with 13 bases between them. The CDR3 nucleotides read TGTGCCAGCAGCCCGGGGGCTCCGAGCAATCAGCCCCAGCATTTT. It encodes CASSPGAPSNQPQHF.

The V call is TRBV4-3, the J call TRBJ2-7; 9 bases line up with TRBD2. The V gene end was trimmed by 2 bases and the J gene end by 6 bases; junction bases not matched to a gene: 11. Germline V CDR1 and CDR2: LGHNA, YSLEER. This CDR3 spans 16 amino acids. DNA for the CDR3: TGCGCCAGCAGCCAATCCCCGGCGGGAGGGCCCGGCGAGCAGTACTTC. Translating gives CASSQSPAGGPGEQYF.

This chain uses TRBV7-9 with TRBJ2-3, with 7 bases matching TRBD1. This CDR3 has 14 amino acids. Germline values: CDR1 SEHNR, CDR2 FQNEAQ (reference sequence). V lost 4 bases and J lost 6; bases outside the gene matches: 7. As DNA, the CDR3 is TGTGCCAGCAGCTCGGGACAGTACGCGGATACGCAGTATTTT. Its protein is CASSSGQYADTQYF.

V and J are TRBV23-1 and TRBJ1-1; D gene ambiguous. TRBV23-1 is an ORF for which the function is uncertain. This CDR3 comprises 15 residues. V was trimmed by 0 bases and J by 1 base, leaving 9 bases between them. CDR3 region: CASSQSPTANTEAFF. CDR3 DNA: TGCGCCAGCAGTCAATCACCCACAGCGAACACTGAAGCTTTCTTT.

The rearrangement uses TRBV6-1 and TRBJ2-5; D not certain. Deletions cut 7 bases from V and 0 bases from J, with 6 bases between. This CDR3 is 12 amino acids long. CDR1 is MNHNS and CDR2 is SASEGT in the germline V gene. For the CDR3, the DNA is TGTGCCAGCACCTTACACCAAGAGACCCAGTACTTC. Protein product: CASTLHQETQYF.

The chain carries TRBV7-2 and TRBJ1-5; 11 nucleotides align to TRBD1. V was pared by 5 bases and J by 3 bases, with 6 bases of the junction left unmatched. From germline, CDR1 is SGHTA and CDR2 FQGNSA. The CDR3 loop spans 16 amino acids. CDR3 sequence: CASSTGTGGYNQPQHF. The DNA of the CDR3 is TGTGCCAGCAGCACCGGGACAGGGGGTTACAATCAGCCCCAGCATTTT.

This sequence joins TRBV7-2 and TRBJ2-3; 7 bases are shared with TRBD2. Per the germline V gene, CDR1 is SGHTA and CDR2 is FQGNSA. The CDR3 is made up of 14 amino acids. The V gene end was trimmed by 5 bases and the J gene end by 9 bases; junction bases not matched to a gene: 11. In nucleotides, the CDR3 is TGTGCCAGCAGCCCCGCGGTAGCGGGCATAACGCAGTATTTT. The encoded protein is CASSPAVAGITQYF.

The chain joins TRBV9 to TRBJ2-6; D may be TRBD1 or TRBD2 (6 bases each). CDR1 SGDLS and CDR2 YYNGEE come from the germline V gene. Between the trimmed V and J ends, which lost 0 bases and 0 bases, there was a span of 22 bases. The CDR3 is 21 residues long. This CDR3 reads CASSVGAGQHPFSSGANVLTF. The CDR3 nucleotides read TGTGCCAGCAGCGTAGGGGCGGGACAACACCCGTTCAGCTCTGGGGCCAACGTCCTGACTTTC.

This clone was seen once. The rearrangement uses TRBV5-1 and TRBJ2-7; 8 positions agree with TRBD2. The germline gives CDR1 SGHRS, CDR2 YFSETQ. The CDR3 sequence is 15 residues long. Trimming removed 1 base from V and 0 bases from J; junction bases left unmatched: 3. CDR3 sequence (DNA): TGCGCCAGCAGCTTGCGGGGGGGCGGCTCCTACGAGCAGTACTTC. It codes for CASSLRGGGSYEQYF.

The V and J genes are TRBV6-5 and TRBJ2-7; 8 nucleotides match TRBD1. Trimming removed 2 bases from V and 5 bases from J; junction bases left unmatched: 5. The CDR3 is made up of 14 amino acids. From germline, CDR1 is MNHEY and CDR2 SVGAGI. As DNA, the CDR3 is TGTGCCAGCAGTTACACGGGACAGGAGGACGAGCAGTACTTC. Protein: CASSYTGQEDEQYF.

This clone has a handful of counts. The J gene is TRBJ1-1, the V gene TRBV7-8; D not certain. Germline-derived CDR1 and CDR2 are SGHVS and FQNEAQ. V was trimmed by 5 bases and J by 5 bases, leaving 18 bases between them. The CDR3 runs 15 residues. In nucleotides, the CDR3 is TGTGCCAGCAGCCCTACGAACCCGCCCGGGACTGAAGCTTTCTTT. This gives the protein CASSPTNPPGTEAFF.

V is TRBV18 and J is TRBJ1-2, with TRBD1 matching over 7 bases. Germline V gene data show CDR1 as KGHSH and CDR2 as LQKENI. CDR3 length equals 13 residues. V was pared by 4 bases and J by 4 bases, with 3 bases of the junction left unmatched. In DNA, the CDR3 is TGTGCCAGCTCACTTGGACAGGTCTATGGCTACACCTTC. Translating gives CASSLGQVYGYTF.